This T cell receptor (beta chain) was captured by sequencing in a study of response to subunit inactivated influenza vaccine. Study conclusions and caveats: Authors suggested seasonal influenza vaccinations each recruit few new T cells.

Points on this clonotype: Its matching antigen is unknown.

This CDR3 region has 15 residues. Germline V gives CDR1 LGHNA, CDR2 YSLEER. V shed 2 bases and J shed 2 bases, with 10 bases lying between them. A single record per CDR3 protein comes from TCRdb applying MiXCR to the RT-PCR reads. The repertoire holds some 850,000 distinct CDR3 sequences, with under 20% as singletons. The chain carries TRBV4-3 and TRBJ2-1, with D hard to call. Source: PBMCs from blood, taken more than 4 days after vaccination. The TCR sequence derives from a man aged 50 or older who received an inactivated influenza vaccine. The CDR3 sequence: CASSQSVVAYNEQFF. The CDR3 DNA is TGCGCCAGCAGCCAAAGCGTTGTGGCCTACAATGAGCAGTTCTTC.